Reported below is one T cell receptor (beta chain). Its antigen is undetermined. All donors participated as healthy donors of bone marrow. The ends lost 8 bases at V and 3 bases at J; junction bases unmatched: 8. The CDR3 runs 14 residues. The germline CDR1 and CDR2 sequences are SNHLY and FYNNEI. The data were obtained in a study of cytomegalovirus exposure and HLA in healthy donors. On the study more broadly: Most donors, roughly 77% of 350 to 450 genotyped, fell in the Caucasian-associated ancestry cluster. Study outcomes and limitations: Donor immune exposure was known only as CMV serostatus. Associated with HLA alleles at 0.05 false discovery rate in a later analysis were fewer than 20,000 TCR beta sequences.

PCR involved 60 Vbeta and 13 Jbeta primers. TCRdb's copy holds only in-frame clones and misses some; the assay was immunoSEQ multiplex PCR. Found here are 110,000 to 150,000 clones; the top ten clones hold 2.2%. Sample: PBMCs. The J gene is TRBJ1-2, the V gene TRBV2, with 8 positions matching TRBD1. The receptor was derived from a woman under 30 in good health and CMV-seronegative. This chain's CDR3 is CASSDRAQYYGYTF. CDR3 bases: TGTGCCAGCTCGGACAGGGCTCAATACTATGGCTACACCTTC.